This TCR beta chain came from a study of blood T cells in healthy people across ages. Germline-derived CDR1 and CDR2 are SGHNT and YENEEA. Between the trimmed V and J ends, which lost 1 base and 8 bases, there was a span of 17 bases. CDR3 length equals 15 residues. A J-beta primer mix and a sample-barcoded 5' primer were used in a second PCR of about 6 to 12 cycles. TCRdb re-analysed the 5' RACE reads in MiXCR, keeping a single row per CDR3 protein. This table holds 600,000 to 850,000 distinct CDR3 sequences, 20% to 30% found once. Each donor had around 9.8 milliliters of peripheral blood drawn. PBMCs were isolated at a quantity of at least 7 million per sample. The same sample was also used in a study of T cells of mothers and their children.

This receptor was identified in a boy under 18 in good health. Sequenced: blood. The rearrangement joins TRBV11-3 to TRBJ1-2; maybe TRBD1 (6 bases). CDR3 DNA: TGTGCCAGCAGCTTAGGGTCAGGGGCGTCGGGAGGCTACACCTTC. Amino acids: CASSLGSGASGGYTF. The complete variable domain, with remaining parts taken from reference TRBV11-3 and TRBJ1-2, reads EAGVVQSPRYKIIEKKQPVAFWCNPISGHNTLYWYLQNLGQGPELLIRYENEEAVDDSQLPKDRFSAERLKGVDSTLKIQPAELGDSAVYLCASSLGSGASGGYTFGSGTRLTVV.